The rows below give T cell receptor beta chains drawn from one sample of a study of blood T cell repertoires in COVID-19. Sequenced by immunoSEQ multiplex PCR; TCRdb stores in-frame clones only, minus some. The sample consists of roughly 150,000 clones, approximately 80% of them appearing once. Sequencing was performed on PBMCs or T cells enriched from blood (not recorded which). The receptors originated from a man in his sixties or seventies who had been exposed to COVID-19. The CDR3 runs from the conserved cysteine through the conserved F or W. The size field is filled for only some rows; it gives once, few, many or a size class.

j_gene	abundance	v_gene	CDR3aa
TRBJ2-5	NA	TRBV2	CASSEGSGGVETQYF
TRBJ1-1	NA	TRBV12-3/TRBV12-4	CASTDLDPEAFF
TRBJ1-1	NA	TRBV5-1	CASSLGGPWDTEAFF
TRBJ1-1	few	TRBV6-5	CASSYSNRVDTEAFF
TRBJ2-3	NA	TRBV4-3	CASSQETPLGANGGTQYF
TRBJ2-2	NA	TRBV5-1	CASSRTGLFTGELFF
TRBJ1-5	NA	TRBV11-2	CASSPRGTDNSNQPQHF
TRBJ2-5	NA	TRBV9	CASSVGASRQETQYF
TRBJ1-2	NA	TRBV3-1/TRBV3-2	CASSQVQGTYGYTF
TRBJ2-3	NA	TRBV1	CTSSQEGGWRRLSTDTQYF
TRBJ2-1	few	TRBV27	CASSSGQGRGLAGDNEQFF
TRBJ2-7	few	TRBV7-9	CASSSLGTSLYEQYF
TRBJ2-1	NA	TRBV6-4	CASSEQQGRNEQFF
TRBJ2-7	once	TRBV7-8	CASSRGTGNSYEQYF